The 30 T cell receptor beta chains in this list originate from one sample, sequenced in a study of cytomegalovirus exposure and HLA in healthy donors (TCRdb year 2017). Library prep was done by the immunoSEQ multiplex PCR assay. TCRdb limited this immuneACCESS table to in-frame rearrangements with V and J called. A share of clones is missing; checked studies link under half to unresolved V genes, and the rest is unexplained. The sample includes about 100,000 clones, with about 95% observed a single time. The top ten hold 0.89% of the sample. The sample consisted of PBMCs. The receptors stem from a woman aged 18-30 years in good health and CMV-seronegative.

The chain is built from TRBV9 and TRBJ1-2; D not resolved. The germline gives CDR1 SGDLS, CDR2 YYNGEE. The CDR3 has 14 amino acids. Trimming left V 0 bases short and J 8 bases short, with 14 bases between. The CDR3 region is CASSVDFEEEGYTF. CDR3 coding DNA: TGTGCCAGCAGCGTAGATTTTGAAGAGGAGGGCTACACCTTC. Looking up the rest from reference TRBV9 and TRBJ1-2 gives the full variable domain: DSGVTQTPKHLITATGQRVTLRCSPRSGDLSVYWYQQSLDQGLQFLIQYYNGEERAKGNILERFSAQQFPDLHSELNLSSLELGDSALYFCASSVDFEEEGYTFGSGTRLTVV.

This clone was seen only once. The chain combines TRBV5-4 with TRBJ2-3; 9 nucleotides match TRBD1. Per germline, CDR1 SGHNT and CDR2 YYREEE (reference sequence). V dropped 4 bases and J dropped 3; count of bases not matched to a gene: 3. The CDR3 covers 14 residues. The CDR3 DNA reads as TGTGCCAGCAGCGTACAGGGGGCTACAGATACGCAGTATTTT. Translated, it gives CASSVQGATDTQYF.

V and J are TRBV19 and TRBJ2-2, with D maybe TRBD1 (6 bases). This CDR3 comprises 13 residues. The germline V gene encodes CDR1 LNHDA and CDR2 SQIVND (reference sequence). Between the trimmed V and J ends, which lost 9 bases and 2 bases, there was a span of 10 bases. CDR3: CASLGQNTGELFF. Here the CDR3 DNA reads TGTGCCAGCCTGGGACAAAACACCGGGGAGCTGTTTTTT.

The chain links TRBV20-1 to TRBJ2-7; TRBD1 might be the D (5 bases). The V and J ends lost 4 bases and 5 bases respectively, with 9 bases between them. The CDR3 sequence is 11 residues long. CDR1 is DFQATT, CDR2 SNEGSKA, per germline (reference sequence). CDR3 sequence: CSATGLDEQYF. CDR3 coding DNA: TGCAGTGCTACAGGGTTAGACGAGCAGTACTTC.

This chain links TRBV19 with TRBJ1-5; 8 bases fit TRBD1. V was clipped by 5 bases and J by 2 bases; unmatched bases: 17. Per the germline V gene, CDR1 is LNHDA and CDR2 is SQIVND (reference sequence). The CDR3 loop spans 19 amino acids. The CDR3 nucleotides read TGTGCCAGTAGTCCACGCCAGGGGGCGCTTAGGTTCGGCAATCAGCCCCAGCATTTT. It yields the protein CASSPRQGALRFGNQPQHF.

The rearrangement links TRBV7-9 to TRBJ2-3, with 9 bases matching TRBD2. CDR1 and CDR2 (germline): SEHNR, FQNEAQ (reference sequence). V gave up 2 bases and J gave up 4 bases; unmatched junction bases: 4. The CDR3 spans 15 residues. CDR3 coding DNA: TGTGCCAGCAGCTTACTAGCGGGGATCTCAGATACGCAGTATTTT. Translating it yields CASSLLAGISDTQYF.

The chain links TRBV27 to TRBJ2-2; D not resolved. Trimming shortened V by 2 bases and J by 2 bases, and 6 bases separated the two germline ends. The germline gives CDR1 MNHEY, CDR2 SMNVEV (reference sequence). The CDR3 spans 14 residues. The CDR3 region has the DNA TGTGCCAGCAGTTTACTGCTAAACACCGGGGAGCTGTTTTTT. It codes for CASSLLLNTGELFF.

This sequence joins TRBV19 and TRBJ2-7; 11 nucleotides agree with TRBD2. V was pared by 4 bases and J by 3 bases, with 8 bases of the junction left unmatched. The CDR3 totals 16 residues. Germline V gene data show CDR1 as LNHDA and CDR2 as SQIVND (reference sequence). The CDR3 reads CASSTPTSGSLYEQYF. Written as DNA, the CDR3 is TGTGCCAGTAGTACCCCAACTAGCGGGAGTCTCTACGAGCAGTACTTC. The complete variable domain, with remaining parts taken from reference TRBV19 and TRBJ2-7, reads DGGITQSPKYLFRKEGQNVTLSCEQNLNHDAMYWYRQDPGQGLRLIYYSQIVNDFQKGDIAEGYSVSREKKESFPLTVTSAQKNPTAFYLCASSTPTSGSLYEQYFGPGTRLTVT.

In its sample, this clone was seen once. This rearrangement joins TRBV6-6 to TRBJ2-1; TRBD1 might be the D (6 bases). Germline V gene lookup returns CDR1 MNHNY and CDR2 SVGAGI (reference sequence). Trimming removed 6 bases at V and 1 base at J, with 13 bases between. The CDR3 consists of 15 residues. The CDR3 here is CASSQPGDSYNEQFF. CDR3 DNA: TGTGCCAGCAGCCAGCCAGGGGATTCCTACAATGAGCAGTTCTTC.

The genes are TRBV6-6 and TRBJ1-3; TRBD1 agrees at 7 bases. The CDR3 contains 15 residues. Germline trimming cut 5 bases from V and 4 bases from J; bases unmatched to any gene: 8. Germline CDR1 MNHNY, CDR2 SVGAGI (reference sequence). The chain's CDR3 is CASSHSRGPGNTIYF. The DNA for the CDR3 is TGTGCCAGCAGTCATTCGAGGGGGCCAGGAAACACCATATATTTT.

V gene TRBV4-1 combines with J gene TRBJ1-5; 9 bases align to TRBD1. V shed 5 bases, J shed 6 bases, and the junction held 5 bases outside the gene matches. Germline CDR1 is MGHRA and CDR2 is YSYEKL. The CDR3 is 14 amino acids. This chain's CDR3 is CASSGTGPLQPQHF. The CDR3 DNA reads as TGCGCCAGCAGCGGGACAGGGCCCCTTCAGCCCCAGCATTTT.

The chain is built from TRBV30 and TRBJ1-2, with D unclear. The CDR3 has 13 amino acids. The ends were cut back, 4 bases at V and 0 bases at J, with 9 bases in the middle. Germline V gene sequence: CDR1 GTSNPN, CDR2 SVGIG (reference sequence). CDR3 in DNA: TGTGCCTGGACTAACGTAGCTAACTATGGCTACACCTTC. It translates to CAWTNVANYGYTF.

Remarks on this clone: Other DNA sequences of this sample code for an identical CDR3. This chain uses TRBV7-9 with TRBJ1-2, with 8 positions matching TRBD1. V lost 0 bases to trimming and J lost 4 bases; unmatched junction nucleotides: 1. Looked up from germline, CDR1 is SEHNR and CDR2 is FQNEAQ (reference sequence). The CDR3 consists of 14 residues. The CDR3 DNA sequence: TGTGCCAGCAGCTTAGCTACAGGGGGCTATGGCTACACCTTC. Protein sequence: CASSLATGGYGYTF. The full variable domain, with the rest looked up from reference TRBV7-9 and TRBJ1-2, is DTGVSQNPRHKITKRGQNVTFRCDPISEHNRLYWYRQTLGQGPEFLTYFQNEAQLEKSRLLSDRFSAERPKGSFSTLEIQRTEQGDSAMYLCASSLATGGYGYTFGSGTRLTVV.

The chain is built from TRBV4-1 and TRBJ2-5; D remains ambiguous. The V gene's germline CDR1 is MGHRA and CDR2 YSYEKL. Trimming cost V 0 bases and J 4 bases, with 9 bases left between them. The CDR3 covers 14 residues. CDR3 in DNA: TGCGCCAGCAGCCAAGATACGGTCCGAGAGACCCAGTACTTC. Amino acids: CASSQDTVRETQYF.

The chain uses TRBV7-9 and TRBJ1-5, with unresolved D. There are 13 residues in the CDR3. Deletions cut 5 bases from V and 3 bases from J, with 8 bases between. Germline V gene lookup returns CDR1 SEHNR and CDR2 FQNEAQ (reference sequence). CDR3 in DNA: TGTGCCAGCAGCAAAGCCCCCAATCAGCCCCAGCATTTT. Protein product: CASSKAPNQPQHF.

The V call is TRBV19, the J call TRBJ1-1; TRBD1 matches at 9 bases. CDR1 LNHDA and CDR2 SQIVND come from the germline V gene (reference sequence). The CDR3 has 14 residues. With V trimmed by 3 bases and J by 4 bases, 3 bases remained unmatched. The CDR3 DNA reads as TGTGCCAGTAGTATCGCGACAGGGGGCACTGAAGCTTTCTTT. It yields the protein CASSIATGGTEAFF.

This chain uses TRBV7-8 with TRBJ2-1, with 14 bases that match TRBD2. Germline CDR1 and CDR2: SGHVS and FQNEAQ. Trimming took 1 base from V and 13 from J; bases not matched to a gene: 6. There are 15 residues in the CDR3. CDR3 in DNA: TGTGCCAGCAGCTTAGGACTAGCGGGAGGGAAGGTTCAGTTCTTC. It yields the protein CASSLGLAGGKVQFF.

The CDR3 loop reads CASSRQNENIQYF. The CDR3 DNA reads TGTGCCAGCAGCCGACAAAATGAAAACATTCAGTACTTC. The chain has TRBV7-9 and TRBJ2-4; D remains ambiguous. CDR3 size: 13 residues. Germline V lookup: CDR1 SEHNR, CDR2 FQNEAQ (reference sequence). The V end was cut by 5 bases, the J end by 5 bases, with 10 bases between.

V and J are TRBV5-4 and TRBJ1-1; 9 bases align to TRBD1. Germline V lookup: CDR1 SGHNT, CDR2 YYREEE (reference sequence). J gave up 0 bases and V 4 bases, and 10 bases lay outside the gene matches. The CDR3 is 17 amino acids. CDR3 sequence: CASSGGRQGDMNTEAFF. CDR3 DNA: TGTGCCAGCAGCGGGGGAAGACAGGGGGATATGAACACTGAAGCTTTCTTT.

This clone was picked up one time. This chain uses TRBV15 with TRBJ1-1, with a weak D call TRBD1 (6 bases). Trimming took 0 bases from V and 2 from J, leaving 22 bases between them. Per the germline V gene, CDR1 is LNHNV and CDR2 is YYDKDF (reference sequence). CDR3 length: 19 residues. CDR3 residues: CATSRDLHTRTEDNTEAFF. Here the CDR3 DNA reads TGTGCCACCAGCAGAGATCTTCATACCAGGACAGAGGATAACACTGAAGCTTTCTTT.

This chain links TRBV11-2 with TRBJ2-2; tentatively, D is TRBD2 (6 bases). The CDR3 has 15 amino acids. CDR1 and CDR2 from the germline V gene are SGHAT and FQNNGV. V dropped 4 bases and J dropped 3 bases, with 12 bases sitting between them. CDR3: CASSWPGLYTGELFF. CDR3 in DNA: TGTGCCAGCAGCTGGCCGGGACTTTACACCGGGGAGCTGTTTTTT.

This chain uses TRBV5-1 with TRBJ1-2; maybe TRBD1 (5 bases). V lost 0 bases, J lost 1 base, and 10 bases lay in between. This CDR3 is 15 amino acids long. The V gene's germline CDR1 is SGHRS and CDR2 YFSETQ. This CDR3 reads CASSLGQRYNYGYTF. The CDR3 DNA reads TGCGCCAGCAGCTTGGGACAGCGCTATAACTATGGCTACACCTTC.

CDR3: CASSSTGGTNGYTF. In nucleotides, the CDR3 is TGTGCCAGCAGCTCAACAGGGGGTACAAATGGCTACACCTTC. The J gene is TRBJ1-2, the V gene TRBV11-3; 8 bases are a match to TRBD1. The CDR3 spans 14 residues. Germline trimming cut 4 bases from V and 6 bases from J; bases unmatched to any gene: 7. Germline loops: CDR1 SGHNT, CDR2 YENEEA. The whole variable domain, filled in from reference TRBV11-3 and TRBJ1-2, reads EAGVVQSPRYKIIEKKQPVAFWCNPISGHNTLYWYLQNLGQGPELLIRYENEEAVDDSQLPKDRFSAERLKGVDSTLKIQPAELGDSAVYLCASSSTGGTNGYTFGSGTRLTVV.

This chain connects TRBV6-1 to TRBJ2-7; 7 positions agree with TRBD1. After removal of 6 bases from V and 3 bases from J, the junction contained 8 bases not matched to a gene. Germline lookup yields CDR1 MNHNS and CDR2 SASEGT. The CDR3 is made up of 14 amino acids. In DNA, the CDR3 is TGTGCCAGCAGCCTGGGACAGCAGGGCTACGAGCAGTACTTC. Its translation is CASSLGQQGYEQYF.

CDR3 coding DNA: TGTGCCAGCTCACCTAAAAACAATGAGCAGTTCTTC. The encoded protein is CASSPKNNEQFF. The rearrangement joins TRBV18 to TRBJ2-1, with no clear D. The CDR3 has 12 amino acids. V lost 3 bases, J lost 5 bases, and 5 bases lay in between. Germline V CDR1 and CDR2: KGHSH, LQKENI.

CDR3 sequence (DNA): TGTGCCAGCAGCTTCCGGGACCAAGAGACCCAGTACTTC. Translation: CASSFRDQETQYF. The chain employs TRBV5-4 and TRBJ2-5; the D is unclear. V shed 2 bases and J shed 0 bases, with 5 bases lying between them. Per the germline V gene, CDR1 is SGHNT and CDR2 is YYREEE (reference sequence). The CDR3 is made up of 13 amino acids.

The chain links TRBV19 to TRBJ1-6, with D tentatively TRBD1 (6 bases). There are 15 residues in the CDR3. Trimming left V 5 bases short and J 9 bases short, with 17 bases between. Germline loops: CDR1 LNHDA, CDR2 SQIVND (reference sequence). CDR3 sequence: CASSPSGTSSSPLHF. The CDR3 DNA follows: TGTGCCAGTAGTCCCTCCGGGACAAGCTCTTCACCCCTCCACTTT.

This clone has a single count. The CDR3 region is CASTLGQGAAYGYTF. The DNA for the CDR3 is TGCGCCAGCACCCTAGGACAGGGGGCTGCGTATGGCTACACCTTC. The gene calls are TRBV5-1 and TRBJ1-2; 11 bases agree with TRBD1. Trimming cost V 6 bases and J 5 bases; bases outside gene matches: 9. This CDR3 contains 15 residues. Germline V lookup: CDR1 SGHRS, CDR2 YFSETQ.

This clone has a single count. The chain couples TRBV12-1 to TRBJ2-2; no check of the table's D call, TRBD2, against the DNA was made. TRBV12-1 is a known pseudogene. CDR3 length equals 20 residues. The CDR3 reads CASFPRSVSPSGVNTGELFF. The CDR3 bases are TGTGCCAGCTTCCCCCGATCCGTAAGCCCCTCCGGGGTGAACACCGGGGAGCTGTTTTTT.

This chain links TRBV9 with TRBJ1-1; D remains ambiguous. Germline V gene lookup returns CDR1 SGDLS and CDR2 YYNGEE. V was clipped by 4 bases and J by 2 bases, with 9 bases between them. The CDR3 is made up of 13 amino acids. CDR3 region: CASSSTGNTEAFF. The CDR3 DNA reads TGTGCCAGCAGCTCCACGGGAAACACTGAAGCTTTCTTT.